The rows below give T cell receptor beta chains drawn from one sample of a study of shared clonotypes between healthy human individuals. Some clones are missing from TCRdb's copy, which holds only in-frame ones; the method was immunoSEQ multiplex PCR. The sample carries fewer than 1.4 million clones, approximately 78% recorded once. The sample consisted of memory CD4+ T cells from PBMCs. These receptors all stem from a man aged 18 to 35 in good health. Some clones in this sample may be carry-over from other donors' samples. Each CDR3 is given with its conserved first and last residue. Fields, in order: V gene, CDR3 protein.

TRBV6-4 | CASSEGPSYGYTF
TRBV7-2 | CASSSPGLAAFEQFF
TRBV28 | CASSLGGQIRHTEAFF
TRBV28 | CASSLRVFSGRADGYTF
TRBV5-6 | CASSLATGGQPQHF
TRBV6-6 | CASSYRDTQYF
TRBV28 | CASSLRLVWTTDTQYF
TRBV7-2 | CASSRTVLATYEQYF
TRBV5-1 | CASRPGLGVSEAFF
TRBV18 | CASSWTGGASYEQYF
TRBV5-1 | CASKDLSANTGELFF
TRBV4-3 | CASSQEAIGELFF
TRBV4-2 | CASSGRTSGSTDTQYF
TRBV19 | CASSTNRGGLFF
TRBV28 | CASSLTQGAQGGYTF
TRBV5-1 | CASSLVPTGEQFF
TRBV28 | CASSSTGDYGYTF
TRBV15 | CATSRSTPYEQYF